This T cell receptor beta chain comes out of a study of vaccination and CD4 T cells after COVID-19. About the research overall: Following dose two, a median about 70 days (range 14 to 241) passed before post-vaccine samples were taken. Overlapping SARS-CoV-2, HCoV-NL63, HCoV-OC43 and HCoV-229E spike peptides stimulated the cells.

In regard to this clonotype: What it recognizes is unknown.

Trimming removed 5 bases at V and 6 bases at J, with 22 bases between. CDR1 is SEHNR and CDR2 is FQNEAQ in the germline V gene (reference sequence). This CDR3 is 16 amino acids long. Once obtained from cultured CD4+ T cells, the DNA was sequenced using the Oncomine TCR Beta short-read assay. One entry per CDR3 protein, called by TCRdb with MiXCR from the PCR reads. The sample consists of 20,000 to 25,000 distinct CDR3 sequences, approximately 50% of them appearing once. Treatment meaning: approximately nine-day PBMC culture with coronavirus spike peptide pools or control peptides (ViraFEST assay). The sample was CD4+ T cells from blood, cultured in vitro. The source is a human donor who had recovered from COVID-19. This rearrangement joins TRBV7-9 to TRBJ2-5; either TRBD1 or TRBD2 may fit D (5 bases each). DNA of the CDR3: TGTGCCAGCAGCCCCCCGGGGCAGGCCTATGGACAGACCCAGTACTTC. This translates into CASSPPGQAYGQTQYF.